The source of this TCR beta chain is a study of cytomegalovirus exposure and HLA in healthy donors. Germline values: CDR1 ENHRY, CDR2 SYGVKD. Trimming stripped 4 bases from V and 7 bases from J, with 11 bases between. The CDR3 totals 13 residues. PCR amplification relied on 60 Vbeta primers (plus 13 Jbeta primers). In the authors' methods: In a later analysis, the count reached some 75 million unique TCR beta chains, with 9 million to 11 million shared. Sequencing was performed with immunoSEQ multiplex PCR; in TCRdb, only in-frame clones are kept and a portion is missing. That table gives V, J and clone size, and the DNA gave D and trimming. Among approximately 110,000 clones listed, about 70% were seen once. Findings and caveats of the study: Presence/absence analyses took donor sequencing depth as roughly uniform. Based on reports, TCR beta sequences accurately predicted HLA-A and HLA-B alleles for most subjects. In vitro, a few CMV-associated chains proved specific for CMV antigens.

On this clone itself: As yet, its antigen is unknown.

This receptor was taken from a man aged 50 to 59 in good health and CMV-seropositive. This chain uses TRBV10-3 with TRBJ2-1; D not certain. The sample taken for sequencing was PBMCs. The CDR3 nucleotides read TGTGCCATCAGTGGAAACCTCGGGAATGAGCAGTTCTTC. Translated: CAISGNLGNEQFF.